Listed here are 7 T cell receptor beta chains from one sample, sequenced in a study of graft-versus-host responses after intestinal transplantation. Their recognized antigens are unknown. The repertoire was sequenced with immunoSEQ multiplex PCR; TCRdb's copy has only in-frame clones and lacks some. This repertoire shows some 130,000 clones, approximately 96% found once; its top ten account for around 3%. This material consisted of unstimulated CD8+ T cells sorted from spleen or lymph node cells, taken before intestinal transplant. These TCRs come from a human donor who received an intestinal transplant.

This clone was recorded only once. This chain links TRBV4-1 with TRBJ2-5; TRBD1 agrees at 8 bases. Looked up from germline, CDR1 is MGHRA and CDR2 is YSYEKL. Germline trimming cut 3 bases from V and 4 bases from J; bases unmatched to any gene: 4. CDR3 size: 14 residues. CDR3 residues: CASSQRQGSETQYF. The CDR3 DNA reads as TGCGCCAGCAGCCAGAGACAGGGGTCAGAGACCCAGTACTTC.

J is TRBJ2-6 and V is TRBV28; D is tentatively TRBD1 or TRBD2 (5 bases each). This CDR3 region has 15 residues. Per germline, CDR1 MDHEN and CDR2 SYDVKM. Trimming stripped 2 bases from V and 0 bases from J, with 5 bases between. The DNA of the CDR3 is TGTGCCAGCAGTTTAGGGGGCTCTGGGGCCAACGTCCTGACTTTC. Its translation is CASSLGGSGANVLTF.

The chain employs TRBV7-3 and TRBJ1-2; possible D gene TRBD1, 5 bases. V gave up 5 bases and J gave up 8 bases, with 12 bases separating them. Germline CDR1 is SGHTA and CDR2 is FQGTGA. The CDR3 covers 12 residues. CDR3 coding DNA: TGTGCCAGCAGCCACCAGGGATACGGCTACACCTTC. It specifies CASSHQGYGYTF.

The V gene is TRBV7-8, the J gene TRBJ2-5; no clear D. The closer fit of TRBJ2-7 to the DNA end suggests the J call may be wrong. The length of the CDR3 is 11 residues. Germline loops: CDR1 SGHVS, CDR2 FQNEAQ. For the CDR3, the DNA is TGTGCCAGCAGCTTAACTTACGAGCAGTACTTC. Its protein product is CASSLTYEQYF.

The V gene is TRBV6-5, the J gene TRBJ2-1, with 10 positions matching TRBD2. Germline CDR1 and CDR2: MNHEY and SVGAGI. This CDR3 is 16 amino acids long. The V and J ends lost 0 bases and 4 bases, in that order; junction bases with no gene match: 3. The CDR3 sequence: CASSYSILAGYNEQFF. CDR3 bases: TGTGCCAGCAGTTACTCGATACTAGCGGGGTACAATGAGCAGTTCTTC.

The CDR3 reads CASSDILAGAYNEQFF. The CDR3 DNA follows: TGTGCCAGCAGTGACATACTAGCGGGAGCCTACAATGAGCAGTTCTTC. The rearrangement joins TRBV6-1 to TRBJ2-1; 11 nucleotides match TRBD2. J gave up 2 bases and V 3 bases, and 3 bases lay outside the gene matches. The CDR3 runs 16 residues. Germline V gene lookup returns CDR1 MNHNS and CDR2 SASEGT.

The rearrangement uses TRBV4-1 and TRBJ1-6; TRBD1 matches 8 bases. With 4 bases clipped from V and 7 bases from J, the junction kept 3 bases outside the gene matches. Germline lookup yields CDR1 MGHRA and CDR2 YSYEKL. The CDR3 extends over 14 amino acids. The CDR3 is CASSLTGGNSPLHF. The CDR3, as DNA: TGCGCCAGCAGCCTAACAGGGGGAAATTCACCCCTCCACTTT.